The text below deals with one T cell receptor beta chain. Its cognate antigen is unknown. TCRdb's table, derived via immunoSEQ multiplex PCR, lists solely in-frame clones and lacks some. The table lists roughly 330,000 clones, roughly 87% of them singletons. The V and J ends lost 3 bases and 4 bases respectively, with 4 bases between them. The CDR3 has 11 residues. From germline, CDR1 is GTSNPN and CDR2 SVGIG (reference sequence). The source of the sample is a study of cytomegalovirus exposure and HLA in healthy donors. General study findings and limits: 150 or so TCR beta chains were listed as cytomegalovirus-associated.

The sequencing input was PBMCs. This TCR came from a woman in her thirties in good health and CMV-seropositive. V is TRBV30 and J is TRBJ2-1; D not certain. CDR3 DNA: TGTGCCTGGAGGGGGTACAATGAGCAGTTCTTC. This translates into CAWRGYNEQFF.